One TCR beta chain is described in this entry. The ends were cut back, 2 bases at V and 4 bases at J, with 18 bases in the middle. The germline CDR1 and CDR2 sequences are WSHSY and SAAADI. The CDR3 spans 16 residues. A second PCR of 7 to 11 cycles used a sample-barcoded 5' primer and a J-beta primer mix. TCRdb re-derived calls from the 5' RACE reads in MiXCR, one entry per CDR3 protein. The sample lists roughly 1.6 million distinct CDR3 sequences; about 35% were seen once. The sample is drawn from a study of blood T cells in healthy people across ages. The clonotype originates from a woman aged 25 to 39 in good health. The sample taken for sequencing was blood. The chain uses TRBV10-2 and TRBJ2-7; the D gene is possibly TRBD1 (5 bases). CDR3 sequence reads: CASSEVQGNNIYEQYF. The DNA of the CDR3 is TGCGCCAGCAGTGAGGTCCAGGGAAATAATATATACGAGCAGTACTTC.